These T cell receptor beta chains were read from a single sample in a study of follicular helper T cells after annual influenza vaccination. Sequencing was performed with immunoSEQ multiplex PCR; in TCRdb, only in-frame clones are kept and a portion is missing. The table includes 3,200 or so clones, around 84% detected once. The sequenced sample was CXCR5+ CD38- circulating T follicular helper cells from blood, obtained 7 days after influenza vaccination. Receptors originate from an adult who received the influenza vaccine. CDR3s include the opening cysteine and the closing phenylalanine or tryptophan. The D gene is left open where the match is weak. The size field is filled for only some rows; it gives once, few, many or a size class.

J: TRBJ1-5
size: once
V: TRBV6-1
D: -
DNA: TGTGCCAGCAGTGCGCAGGGGATCAGCAATCAGCCCCAGCATTTT
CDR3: CASSAQGISNQPQHF

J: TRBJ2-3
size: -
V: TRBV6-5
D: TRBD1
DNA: TGTGCCAGCAGGCGGGACAGGGATCGCGATACGCAGTATTTT
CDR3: CASRRDRDRDTQYF

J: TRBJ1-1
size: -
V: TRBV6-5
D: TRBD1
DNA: TGTGCCAGCAGTTCCCGGGACAGGGGGTCTGAAGCTTTCTTT
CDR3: CASSSRDRGSEAFF

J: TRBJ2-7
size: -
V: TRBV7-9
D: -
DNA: TGTGCCAGCAGCTCGATGGACATAGCCTACGAGCAGTACTTC
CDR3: CASSSMDIAYEQYF

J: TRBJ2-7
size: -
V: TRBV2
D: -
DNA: TGTGCCAGCAGGGACAGTCCTACTCTCGAGCAGTACTTC
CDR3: CASRDSPTLEQYF

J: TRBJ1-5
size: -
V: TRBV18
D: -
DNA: TGTGCCAGCTCACTCGTTGGGCATAGCAATCAGCCCCAGCATTTT
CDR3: CASSLVGHSNQPQHF

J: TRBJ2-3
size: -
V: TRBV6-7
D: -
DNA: TGTGCCAGCAGGAGGGGACTTCTCACAGATACGCAGTATTTT
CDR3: CASRRGLLTDTQYF

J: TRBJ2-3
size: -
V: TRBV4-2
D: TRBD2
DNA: TGTGCCAGCAGCCACGTCGCGGGGCGGGGGGGGCAAGGCACAGATACGCAGTATTTT
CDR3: CASSHVAGRGGQGTDTQYF

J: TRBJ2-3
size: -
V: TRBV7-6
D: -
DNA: TGTGCCAGCAGCCCCCAGCCCCGGGCGGGAGATACGCAGTATTTT
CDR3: CASSPQPRAGDTQYF

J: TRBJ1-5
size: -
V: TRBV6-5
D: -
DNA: TGTGCCAGCAGAGCAGGGACCAACAATCAGCCCCAGCATTTT
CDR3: CASRAGTNNQPQHF

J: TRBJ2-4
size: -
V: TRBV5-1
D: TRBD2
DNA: TGCGCCAGCAGCTTGGGAGGGAGCGGGGGGAAAAACATTCAGTACTTC
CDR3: CASSLGGSGGKNIQYF

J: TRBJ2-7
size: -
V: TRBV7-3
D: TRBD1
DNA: TGTGCCAGCAGCCCCGGCGGGACAGGAATCTACGAGCAGTACTTC
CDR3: CASSPGGTGIYEQYF

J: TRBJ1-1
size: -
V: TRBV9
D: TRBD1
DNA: TGTGCCAGCAGCGCCCCCGGGGGACAGTTGAACACTGAAGCTTTCTTT
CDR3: CASSAPGGQLNTEAFF

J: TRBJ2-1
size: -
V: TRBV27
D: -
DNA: TGTGCCAGCAGTTCGCGCGGGTCCCTCCTAACTAATGAGCAGTTCTTC
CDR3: CASSSRGSLLTNEQFF

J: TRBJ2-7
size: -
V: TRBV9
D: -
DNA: TGTGCCAGCAGCGCCCCCGCGGGTAGATCCTACGAGCAGTACTTC
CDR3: CASSAPAGRSYEQYF

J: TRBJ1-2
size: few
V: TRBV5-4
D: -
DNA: TGTGCCAGCAGCTGGGACCGCCACCCCGTCTATGGCTACACCTTC
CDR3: CASSWDRHPVYGYTF

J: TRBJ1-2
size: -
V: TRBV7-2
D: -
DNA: TGTGCCAGCAGCTTAGATTTCTACTCAACTATAACTAACTATGGCTACACCTTC
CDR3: CASSLDFYSTITNYGYTF

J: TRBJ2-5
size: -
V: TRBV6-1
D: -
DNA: TGTGCCAGCAGTCCGGGACACGGACAAGAGACCCAGTACTTC
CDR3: CASSPGHGQETQYF

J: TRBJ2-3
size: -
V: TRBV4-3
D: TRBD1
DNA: TGCGCCAGCAGCCAAGATACCCCAGGGGGCAGCACAGATACGCAGTATTTT
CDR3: CASSQDTPGGSTDTQYF

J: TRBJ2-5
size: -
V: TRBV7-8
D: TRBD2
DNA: TGTGCCAGCAGCTCAGGACTAGAAGAGACCCAGTACTTC
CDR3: CASSSGLEETQYF

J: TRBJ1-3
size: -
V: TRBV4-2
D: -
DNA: TGTGCCAGCAGCCAAGAGTGGGGGGTTGGAAACACCATATATTTT
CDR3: CASSQEWGVGNTIYF

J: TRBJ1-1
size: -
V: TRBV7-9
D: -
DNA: TGTGCCAGCAGCTTGGAAGCGGGCAACACTGAAGCTTTCTTT
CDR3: CASSLEAGNTEAFF

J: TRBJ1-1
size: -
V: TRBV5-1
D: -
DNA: TGCGCCAGCAGCCTAGAGTTTTCAGGGTCCACTGAAGCTTTCTTT
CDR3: CASSLEFSGSTEAFF

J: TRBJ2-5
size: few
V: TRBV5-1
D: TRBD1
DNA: TGCGCCAGCAGCCGGTCATGGGACAGGGGGTACGACGGGTTACAAGAGACCCAGTACTTC
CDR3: CASSRSWDRGYDGLQETQYF

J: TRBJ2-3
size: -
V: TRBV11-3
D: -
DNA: TGTGCCAGCAGCTTAAGGGGGGCCTCTTTCTTT
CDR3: CASSLRGASFF

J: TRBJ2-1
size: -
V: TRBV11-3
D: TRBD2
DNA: TGTGCCAGCAGCCGCATCAGCGGGGGGTACAATGAGCAGTTCTTC
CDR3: CASSRISGGYNEQFF

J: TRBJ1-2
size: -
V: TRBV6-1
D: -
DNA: TGTGCCAGCAGTGAAGCGGTGGGCGCCTACTATGGCTACACCTTC
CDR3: CASSEAVGAYYGYTF

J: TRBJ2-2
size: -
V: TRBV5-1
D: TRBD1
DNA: TGCGCCAGCAGCTGGGAACAGGGGGTCGGGGAGCTGTTTTTT
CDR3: CASSWEQGVGELFF

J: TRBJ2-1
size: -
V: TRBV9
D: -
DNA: TGTGCCAGCAGCGCTGGAGGGTCTTCCTACAATGAGCAGTTCTTC
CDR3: CASSAGGSSYNEQFF

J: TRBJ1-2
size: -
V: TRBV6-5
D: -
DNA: TGTGCCAGCAGTTACTCGTCCATAACCTACTATGGCTACACCTTC
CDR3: CASSYSSITYYGYTF

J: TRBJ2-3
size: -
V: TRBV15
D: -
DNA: TGTGCCACCAGCAGAGATCTGACGGCGGATACGCAGTATTTT
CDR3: CATSRDLTADTQYF

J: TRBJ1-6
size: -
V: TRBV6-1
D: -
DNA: TGTGCCAGCAGTGAAGCGGTGGGGTCACCCCTCCACTTT
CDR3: CASSEAVGSPLHF

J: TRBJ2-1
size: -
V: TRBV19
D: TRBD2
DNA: TGTGCCAGTAGTCCCGCTAGCGGGGGCTCCTACAATGAGCAGTTCTTC
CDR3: CASSPASGGSYNEQFF

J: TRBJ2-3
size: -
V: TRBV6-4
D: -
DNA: TGTGCCAGCAGTGAGGGGGCCCTAAGCACAGATACGCAGTATTTT
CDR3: CASSEGALSTDTQYF

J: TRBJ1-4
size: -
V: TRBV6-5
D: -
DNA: TGTGCCAGCAGGCAGGGGATAACTAATGAAAAACTGTTTTTT
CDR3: CASRQGITNEKLFF

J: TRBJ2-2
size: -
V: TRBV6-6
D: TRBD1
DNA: TGTGCCAGCAGTTACCGACAGGGGGTGCCCGGGGAGCTGTTTTTT
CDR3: CASSYRQGVPGELFF

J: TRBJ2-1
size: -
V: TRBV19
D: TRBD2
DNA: TGTGCCACTAAGCGGAGAGCGGGGGAGGGGAATGAGCAGTTCTTC
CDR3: CATKRRAGEGNEQFF

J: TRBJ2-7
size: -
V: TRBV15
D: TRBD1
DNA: TGTGCCACCAGCGGGGGACAGGGGGAAAGTGACGAGCAGTACTTC
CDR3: CATSGGQGESDEQYF

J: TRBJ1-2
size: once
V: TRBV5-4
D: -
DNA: TGTGCCAGCAGCTTGGTTGGGGTCCAGCAGGGCTACACCTTC
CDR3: CASSLVGVQQGYTF